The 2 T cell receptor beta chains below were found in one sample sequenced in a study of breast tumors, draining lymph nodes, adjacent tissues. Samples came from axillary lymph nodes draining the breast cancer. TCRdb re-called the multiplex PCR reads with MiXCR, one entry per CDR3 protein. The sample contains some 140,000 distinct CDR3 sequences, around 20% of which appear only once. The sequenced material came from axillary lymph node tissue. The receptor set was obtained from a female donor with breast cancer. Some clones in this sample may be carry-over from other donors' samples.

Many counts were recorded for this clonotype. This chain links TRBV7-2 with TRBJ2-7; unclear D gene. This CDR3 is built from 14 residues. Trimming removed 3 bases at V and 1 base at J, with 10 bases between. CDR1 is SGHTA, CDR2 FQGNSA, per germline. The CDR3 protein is CASSLGSQSYEQYF. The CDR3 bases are TGTGCCAGCAGCTTGGGAAGCCAGTCCTACGAGCAGTACTTC.

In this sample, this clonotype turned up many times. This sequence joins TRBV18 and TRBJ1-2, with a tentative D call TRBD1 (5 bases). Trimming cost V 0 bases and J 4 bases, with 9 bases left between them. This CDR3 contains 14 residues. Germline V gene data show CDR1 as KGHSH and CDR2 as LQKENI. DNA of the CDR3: TGTGCCAGCTCACCACCGGGGGGGTTCTATGGCTACACCTTC. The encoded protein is CASSPPGGFYGYTF.